The 17 T cell receptor beta chains below come from one sample, sequenced in a study of shared clonotypes between healthy human individuals (TCRdb year 2020). Library creation used the immunoSEQ multiplex PCR assay. This is the immuneACCESS table as TCRdb keeps it, with only in-frame sequences that have V and J called. A part of the clones is gone; compared with another copy, unresolved V genes explain less than half, and the rest is unexplained. Recorded for this sample are 980,000 or so clones; over 60% of them occurred a single time. About 1.5% of the sample is in the top ten clones. Sequenced input: memory CD4+ T cells sorted from blood. Read against the paper, the sample's cell subset or site label means: CD45RA-negative fraction. These receptor sequences come from a man in his late teens or twenties in good health.

This sequence joins TRBV5-6 and TRBJ1-2, with a weak D call TRBD1 (6 bases). The CDR3 runs to 15 residues. V was clipped by 4 bases and J by 3 bases, with 16 bases between them. Germline CDR1 SGHDT, CDR2 YYEEEE. The CDR3 here is CASSPGPGEDYGYTF. As DNA, the CDR3 is TGTGCCAGCAGCCCGGGACCAGGGGAGGACTATGGCTACACCTTC.

This chain connects TRBV30 to TRBJ2-5; 7 bases line up with TRBD2. This CDR3 has 11 residues. The junction had 4 bases not matched to a gene; V was cut back by 7 bases and J by 5 bases. Per germline, CDR1 GTSNPN and CDR2 SVGIG (reference sequence). CDR3 protein: CAYSGSETQYF. The CDR3 region has the DNA TGTGCCTATAGCGGGTCGGAGACCCAGTACTTC.

The rearrangement joins TRBV6-6 to TRBJ2-7; unclear D gene. Germline CDR1 reads MNHNY; CDR2 reads SVGAGI (reference sequence). V dropped 0 bases and J dropped 2 bases, with 11 bases sitting between them. The CDR3 spans 15 residues. Here the CDR3 DNA reads TGTGCCAGCAGTTACTCGTACCAGCGAACCTACGAGCAGTACTTC. Encoded protein: CASSYSYQRTYEQYF.

The chain employs TRBV14 and TRBJ2-7; 9 nucleotides align to TRBD1. The CDR3 consists of 15 residues. The V gene's germline CDR1 is SGHDN and CDR2 FVKESK. Losses at the gene ends were 4 bases for V and 3 bases for J; bases not matched to a gene: 7. CDR3 protein: CASSLKTGGGYEQYF. The CDR3 DNA sequence: TGTGCCAGCAGCCTAAAGACAGGGGGTGGCTACGAGCAGTACTTC.

As to this clone: A junction end diverges from the germline sequence, so it may reflect a read error. The gene calls are TRBV18 and TRBJ1-4; TRBD1 is a possible D gene (5 bases). From germline, CDR1 is KGHSH and CDR2 LQKENI. This CDR3 region has 14 residues. In DNA, the CDR3 is TGTGCCAGCTCACCAAACCCCATAGGGACCCCGGTCTCATTT. It yields the protein CASSPNPIGTPVSF.

On this clone: A read error may account for a junction end that differs from germline. This chain links TRBV7-7 with TRBJ2-5; TRBD2 agrees at 14 bases. The length of the CDR3 is 15 residues. The germline V gene encodes CDR1 SSHAT and CDR2 FNYEAQ (reference sequence). The CDR3 is CASSSTSGGAETQYF. The DNA of the CDR3 is TGTGCTAGCAGCTCGACTAGCGGGGGGGCGGAGACCCAGTACTTC.

The genes are TRBV29-1 and TRBJ2-1, with 10 bases fitting TRBD1. Per the germline V gene, CDR1 is SQVTM and CDR2 is ANQGSEA. V dropped 6 bases and J dropped 0; count of bases not matched to a gene: 11. CDR3 size: 17 residues. DNA for the CDR3: TGCAGCGTCCGGACAGGGGGTAGGAGTGGCTCCTACAATGAGCAGTTCTTC. It encodes CSVRTGGRSGSYNEQFF.

This sequence joins TRBV6-1 and TRBJ1-5; D gene uncertain. Looked up from germline, CDR1 is MNHNS and CDR2 is SASEGT. The CDR3 runs 15 residues. Between the trimmed V and J ends, which lost 7 bases and 5 bases, there was a span of 18 bases. The CDR3 region has the DNA TGTGCCAGCACCCTCCTGTCCAGGCTAGATCAGCCCCAGCATTTT. This encodes CASTLLSRLDQPQHF.

V usage is TRBV18 and J usage is TRBJ1-4; 8 positions match TRBD1. There are 17 residues in the CDR3. Per germline, CDR1 KGHSH and CDR2 LQKENI. The V gene end was trimmed by 2 bases and the J gene end by 6 bases; junction bases not matched to a gene: 11. The DNA of the CDR3 is TGTGCCAGCTCACCAGCACCGGGACAGGCCCAGGATGAAAAACTGTTTTTT. It specifies CASSPAPGQAQDEKLFF.

The chain couples TRBV29-1 to TRBJ2-3; 7 nucleotides line up with TRBD2. The J segment lost 5 bases and the V segment lost 4 bases, leaving 9 bases of the junction unmatched. This CDR3 comprises 14 residues. CDR1 is SQVTM and CDR2 is ANQGSEA in the germline V gene. The CDR3 DNA is TGCAGCGTTGTAGGCAGGTCGGGAGGAGATACGCAGTATTTT. Protein product: CSVVGRSGGDTQYF.

This chain uses TRBV29-1 with TRBJ2-1; TRBD2 aligns across 7 bases. Germline V gives CDR1 SQVTM, CDR2 ANQGSEA. V lost 6 bases to trimming and J lost 4 bases; unmatched junction nucleotides: 9. The CDR3 is 14 residues long. CDR3 DNA: TGCAGCGTAACGACAGCGGGATATTACAATGAGCAGTTCTTC. Translating it yields CSVTTAGYYNEQFF.

The chain has TRBV6-1 and TRBJ2-5; D gene uncertain. Between the trimmed V and J ends, which lost 0 bases and 2 bases, there was a span of 10 bases. Germline CDR1 MNHNS, CDR2 SASEGT. This CDR3 comprises 15 residues. The DNA of the CDR3 is TGTGCCAGCAGTGAAGCGCGCGGCCCACAAGAGACCCAGTACTTC. This sequence encodes CASSEARGPQETQYF.

This clone has at least ten counts. The DNA of the CDR3 is TGTGCTAGTGGTTTGTTTGGGGAGACCCAGTACTTC. This gives the protein CASGLFGETQYF. This chain links TRBV12-5 with TRBJ2-5; no clear D gene. V shed 2 bases and J shed 5 bases, with 6 bases lying between them. The CDR3 is 12 residues long. CDR1 is LGHNT and CDR2 is FRNRAP in the germline V gene.

The rearrangement joins TRBV7-9 to TRBJ2-3; 16 nucleotides align to TRBD2. The CDR3 contains 19 residues. In germline, CDR1 is SEHNR, CDR2 FQNEAQ (reference sequence). V gave up 0 bases and J gave up 7 bases; unmatched junction bases: 10. For the CDR3, the DNA is TGTGCCAGCAGCTTAGCCAAGGGACTAGCGGGAGGGCCTGTCTATACGCAGTATTTT. It yields the protein CASSLAKGLAGGPVYTQYF.

The chain is built from TRBV7-2 and TRBJ1-5; 9 bases are a match to TRBD1. V trimming: 3 bases; J trimming: 0 bases; junction bases outside the gene matches: 3. CDR1 is SGHTA and CDR2 is FQGNSA in the germline V gene. The CDR3 is 16 amino acids. For the CDR3, the DNA is TGTGCCAGCAGCTTTGGGACAGGGTATAGCAATCAGCCCCAGCATTTT. The encoded protein is CASSFGTGYSNQPQHF.

The chain uses TRBV7-8 and TRBJ1-2; D uncertain. The CDR3 totals 12 residues. Per germline, CDR1 SGHVS and CDR2 FQNEAQ. Trimming removed 4 bases at V and 7 bases at J, with 10 bases between. For the CDR3, the DNA is TGTGCCAGCAGCTCAACACTAGCTGGCTACACCTTC. Its protein product is CASSSTLAGYTF.

CDR3 sequence (DNA): TGTGCCAGCAGCCCTTTTTACGAGCAGTACTTC. This codes for CASSPFYEQYF. The chain has TRBV11-2 and TRBJ2-7; D not certain. Germline V CDR1 and CDR2: SGHAT, FQNNGV. The CDR3 contains 11 residues. The ends were cut back, 5 bases at V and 4 bases at J, with 6 bases in the middle.